This record concerns one TCR beta chain sequence. What it binds is unknown. These data come from a study of shared clonotypes between healthy human individuals. Study-level information: Three plates were used per donor for CD4 naive, three for CD4 memory, two for CD8 naive and one for CD8 memory.

General study points: About 5% of naive CD4 clonotypes were shared across a handful of donors.

Genomic DNA per cell subset filled all wells of several immunoSEQ plates. Libraries were prepared by immunoSEQ multiplex PCR; TCRdb keeps only in-frame clonotypes and omits some of them. The sample carries under 200,000 clones, roughly 93% recorded once. CD4+ cells underwent separation, giving CD45RA+ naive and CD45RA-negative memory subsets. The length of the CDR3 is 15 residues. V was clipped by 0 bases and J by 7 bases, with 15 bases between them. From germline, CDR1 is GTSNPN and CDR2 SVGIG (reference sequence). This TCR came from a woman between 25 and 40 years old in good health. The V gene is TRBV30, the J gene TRBJ2-2; D is possibly TRBD1 (6 bases). The sample taken for sequencing was naive CD4+ T cells sorted from blood. Subset here: CD45RA+ positively selected. CDR3 protein: CAWSVLGTGHGELFF. CDR3 DNA sequence: TGTGCCTGGAGTGTACTAGGTACAGGGCACGGGGAGCTGTTTTTT.